This TCR beta chain was recorded in a study of control samples from healthy donors and cancer patients. Sequenced by immunoSEQ multiplex PCR; TCRdb stores in-frame clones only, minus some. The table has about 150,000 clones, approximately 94% seen once. V was pared by 0 bases and J by 6 bases, with 2 bases of the junction left unmatched. The germline CDR1 and CDR2 sequences are SGDLS and YYNGEE. The CDR3 is 14 amino acids. This TCR was recovered from a woman between 40 and 55 years old in good health. The material sequenced was blood. The chain carries TRBV9 and TRBJ2-2, with 7 bases that match TRBD1. CDR3 in DNA: TGTGCCAGCAGCGTAGGCAGGGGGTCCGGGGAGCTGTTTTTT. Translation: CASSVGRGSGELFF.